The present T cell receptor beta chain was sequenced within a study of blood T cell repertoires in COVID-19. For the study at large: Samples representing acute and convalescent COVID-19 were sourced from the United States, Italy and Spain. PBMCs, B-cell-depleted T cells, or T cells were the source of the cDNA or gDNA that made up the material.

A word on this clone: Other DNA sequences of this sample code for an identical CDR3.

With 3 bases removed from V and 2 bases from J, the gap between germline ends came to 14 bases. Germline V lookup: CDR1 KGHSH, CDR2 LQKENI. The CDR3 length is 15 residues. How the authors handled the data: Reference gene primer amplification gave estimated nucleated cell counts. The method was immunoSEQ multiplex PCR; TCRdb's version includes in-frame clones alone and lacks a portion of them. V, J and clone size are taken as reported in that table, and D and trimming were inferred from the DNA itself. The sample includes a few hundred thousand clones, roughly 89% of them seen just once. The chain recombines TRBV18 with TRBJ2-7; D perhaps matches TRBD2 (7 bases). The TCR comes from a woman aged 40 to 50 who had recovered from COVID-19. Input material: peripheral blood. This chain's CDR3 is CASSPKGGGAYEQYF. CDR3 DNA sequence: TGTGCCAGCTCACCCAAAGGGGGGGGAGCCTACGAGCAGTACTTC.